These T cell receptor beta chains were read from a single sample in a study of T cell responses to AZD1222 COVID-19 vaccine. Clones were read by immunoSEQ multiplex PCR, and TCRdb kept only the in-frame ones, dropping some. The sample contains 120,000 or so clones, roughly 89% of which appear only once. Sequencing used peripheral blood, obtained on day 0 of AZD1222 vaccination. Every receptor here comes from an adult in good health. The CDR3 runs from the conserved cysteine through the conserved F or W. The D gene is left open where the match is weak. Expanded clones get a size class; other rows say once, few or many, or leave the size out.

D gene	clone size	V gene	J gene	CDR3 DNA	CDR3 protein
.	.	TRBV6-5	TRBJ2-7	TGTGCCAGCACAATGGTTCAGGGACCCTACGAGCAGTACTTC	CASTMVQGPYEQYF
TRBD2	.	TRBV7-7	TRBJ2-1	TGTGCTAGCAGCACGGGACTAGCGGGTGGGATAAGAGAGCAGTTCTTC	CASSTGLAGGIREQFF
TRBD2	.	TRBV5-8	TRBJ2-5	TGTGCCAGCTCCTCCCGACTAGCGGGAGTAGAGACCCAGTACTTC	CASSSRLAGVETQYF
TRBD2	.	TRBV10-3	TRBJ2-3	TGTGCCATCAGTGTTTCTAGCGGGAAGAGGACAGATACGCAGTATTTT	CAISVSSGKRTDTQYF
.	.	TRBV28	TRBJ2-5	TGTGCCAGCAGTTTAGGGTTCCAAGAGACCCAGTACTTC	CASSLGFQETQYF
.	few	TRBV18	TRBJ1-6	TGTGCCAGCTCACCGCTGGGACCTACAGGAATGAATTCACCCCTCCACTTT	CASSPLGPTGMNSPLHF
.	.	TRBV20-1	TRBJ2-2	TGCAGTGCTAGTAGGCAGGTGAACACCGGGGAGCTGTTTTTT	CSASRQVNTGELFF
.	.	TRBV7-2	TRBJ2-1	TGTGCCAGCAGCCGACCTAAGAATGAGCAGTTCTTC	CASSRPKNEQFF
TRBD1	.	TRBV11-2	TRBJ1-1	TGTGCCAGCAGCTTAGTGGGAGGGGCAGGGGGCGAAGCTTTCTTT	CASSLVGGAGGEAFF
.	.	TRBV4-1	TRBJ1-2	TGCGCCAGCAGCCAAGATGTCCCGAACACCCGGGGGGGCTACACCTTC	CASSQDVPNTRGGYTF
.	.	TRBV6-5	TRBJ1-2	TGTGCCAGCAGTTACCTCGGGACGCAACGGGGAGATGGCTACACCTTC	CASSYLGTQRGDGYTF
TRBD1	once	TRBV5-1	TRBJ1-6	TGCGCCAGCAGCCCCCGAACAGGGGCCCAAAGCGGGCCCCTCCACTTT	CASSPRTGAQSGPLHF
.	.	TRBV7-8	TRBJ1-3	TGTGCCAGCAGCTTAGAACGGGGCTCGGACACCATATATTTT	CASSLERGSDTIYF
TRBD1	once	TRBV6-6	TRBJ2-7	TGTGCCAGCAGTTACAAGGGACAGGATTCCTACGAGCAGTACTTC	CASSYKGQDSYEQYF
TRBD2	.	TRBV7-9	TRBJ2-3	TGTGCCAGCAGCACTAAGGTCACGTCGGGACTAGCGGGATCAGATACGCAGTATTTT	CASSTKVTSGLAGSDTQYF
.	.	TRBV21-1	TRBJ2-5	TGTGCCAGCAGCCCGAAGGTTTTGCTGGTCTACCCGGGACAAGAGACCCAGTACTTC	CASSPKVLLVYPGQETQYF
.	few	TRBV27	TRBJ2-5	TGTGCCAGCAGTTTATCGTCAATGGCCAGGAACGAGGAGACCCAGTACTTC	CASSLSSMARNEETQYF
.	.	TRBV5-1	TRBJ1-5	TGCGCCAGCAGCATCCTCCCCGGGCAGCCCCAGCATTTT	CASSILPGQPQHF
.	once	TRBV4-2	TRBJ2-3	TGTGCCAGCAGCCAAGGTCCGGGGGCGGGAGATACGCAGTATTTT	CASSQGPGAGDTQYF
.	.	TRBV7-3	TRBJ1-3	TGTGCCAGCAGCTTACGGCAATCTGGAAACACCATATATTTT	CASSLRQSGNTIYF
.	.	TRBV19	TRBJ1-5	TGTGCCAGTAGTATACTTGGGCAGCCCCAGCATTTT	CASSILGQPQHF
TRBD1	.	TRBV29-1	TRBJ1-6	TGCAGCGTTGCGGACAGGGAGAATTCACCCCTCCACTTT	CSVADRENSPLHF